This T cell receptor (beta chain) was found in a study of T cells in Graves' hyperthyroidism and ophthalmopathy. Overall study findings and caveats: Among clonotypes expanded in thyroid above 0.001, most were also found in blood. Ophthalmopathy, which appeared later, was predicted by the model a median 6.5 months before onset.

Per germline, CDR1 SGHVS and CDR2 FNYEAQ. The CDR3 totals 17 residues. Trimming cost V 5 bases and J 6 bases; bases outside gene matches: 11. RNA transcripts yielded amplified TCR beta CDR3 regions. The HTBI primer set drove a first-round RT-PCR of the TCR CDR3. TCRdb itself ran the multiplex PCR reads through MiXCR, one entry per CDR3 protein. The table lists about 130,000 distinct CDR3 sequences, approximately 24% of them singletons. These patients, aged 18 to 65, had recently diagnosed hyperthyroidism lasting under 2 months. In its sample, this clonotype was seen many times. Its antigen is unknown. Material for sequencing was blood. V usage is TRBV7-6 and J usage is TRBJ2-3, with 13 bases lining up with TRBD2. The clonotype originates from a woman aged 50 to 60 with Graves' hyperthyroidism that later progressed to Graves' ophthalmopathy. The CDR3 DNA follows: TGTGCCAGCAGCGCTACCGGGACTAGCGGGGTCACCGATACGCAGTATTTT. This gives the protein CASSATGTSGVTDTQYF.